Following are 13 T cell receptor beta chains from one sample sequenced in a study of blood T cell repertoires in COVID-19. The protocol was immunoSEQ multiplex PCR, while the TCRdb copy is restricted to in-frame clones and leaves out a portion. The sample shows approximately 280,000 clones, around nine tenths of them seen only once. Input material: PBMCs or T cells enriched from blood (not recorded which). These receptors were taken from a woman aged 55-69 years who had recovered from COVID-19.

The V call is TRBV21-1, the J call TRBJ2-5; the table names TRBD2, a call not compared with the DNA. TRBV21-1 is a recognized pseudogene. This CDR3 is built from 18 residues. DNA of the CDR3: TGTGCCAGCAGCAAAGAACAAAAGCGGGAGTGGGTGCAGGAGACCCAGTACTTC. It codes for CASSKEQKREWVQETQYF.

About this clone itself: Its ends do not fully match the called genes, so a read error is possible. The chain links TRBV2 to TRBJ2-1; 12 bases agree with TRBD2. Germline V gives CDR1 SNHLY, CDR2 FYNNEI. This CDR3 is built from 16 residues. The CDR3 region has the DNA TGTGCCAGCAATGAACGGCTAGCGGGGGGGAGGAATGAGCAGTTCTTC. The encoded protein is CASNERLAGGRNEQFF. Full variable domain (outside the CDR3, taken from reference TRBV2 and TRBJ2-1): EPEVTQTPSHQVTQMGQEVILRCVPISNHLYFYWYRQILGQKVEFLVSFYNNEISEKSEIFDDQFSVERPDGSNFTLKIRSTKLEDSAMYFCASNERLAGGRNEQFFGPGTRLTVL.

This clone was seen more than once but under ten times. This CDR3 reads CASSAGGELFF. The CDR3 coding sequence is TGTGCCAGCAGCGCCGGCGGGGAGCTGTTTTTT. The chain couples TRBV7-3 to TRBJ2-2; D unresolved. V was trimmed by 5 bases and J by 7 bases, leaving 5 bases between them. The CDR3 contains 11 residues. From germline, CDR1 is SGHTA and CDR2 FQGTGA.

J is TRBJ1-1 and V is TRBV7-6, with TRBD1 as a possible D gene (6 bases). Per the germline V gene, CDR1 is SGHVS and CDR2 is FNYEAQ. The CDR3 spans 13 residues. Trimming cost V 4 bases and J 1 base, with 7 bases left between them. The CDR3 sequence is CASSWGQNTEAFF. The CDR3 region has the DNA TGTGCCAGCAGCTGGGGACAGAACACTGAAGCTTTCTTT.

The J gene is TRBJ2-5, the V gene TRBV5-1; TRBD1 matches at 7 bases. With V trimmed by 0 bases and J by 0 bases, 2 bases remained unmatched. The CDR3 contains 15 residues. The germline gives CDR1 SGHRS, CDR2 YFSETQ. The CDR3: CASSLGDRDQETQYF. The DNA for the CDR3 is TGCGCCAGCAGCTTGGGCGACAGGGACCAAGAGACCCAGTACTTC.

The chain links TRBV10-1 to TRBJ2-1, with 8 bases identical to TRBD2. Trimming removed 4 bases from V and 5 bases from J; junction bases left unmatched: 7. The CDR3 runs 15 residues. Germline-derived CDR1 and CDR2 are WNHNN and SYGVQD (reference sequence). The CDR3 region is CASSGGLAGHNEQFF. CDR3 nucleotides: TGCGCCAGCAGTGGGGGGCTAGCGGGCCACAATGAGCAGTTCTTC.

This chain connects TRBV3-1 (or the pseudogene TRBV3-2) to TRBJ2-3; TRBD2 aligns across 9 bases. J gave up 4 bases and V 0 bases, and 8 bases lay outside the gene matches. The CDR3 covers 17 residues. Per the germline V gene, CDR1 is LGHDT and CDR2 is YNNKEL (reference sequence). CDR3 residues: CASSQDVIAGESDTQYF. CDR3 bases: TGTGCCAGCAGCCAAGATGTGATAGCGGGAGAGTCAGATACGCAGTATTTT.

The chain has TRBV7-9 and TRBJ1-2, with a weak D call TRBD1 (6 bases). V was trimmed by 3 bases and J by 6 bases, leaving 17 bases between them. This CDR3 has 15 residues. Looked up from germline, CDR1 is SEHNR and CDR2 is FQNEAQ (reference sequence). CDR3 DNA sequence: TGTGCCAGCAGCTTCGGGGGGCGGCCCGTAAATGGCTACACCTTC. It is translated as CASSFGGRPVNGYTF.

This chain connects TRBV18 to TRBJ1-2; TRBD1 might be the D (5 bases). Germline-derived CDR1 and CDR2 are KGHSH and LQKENI. Trimming took off 3 bases at V and 7 bases at J, with 18 bases between the two ends. This CDR3 has 15 amino acids. CDR3 DNA: TGTGCCAGCTCACCTCAACAGTCAGGAAGGGGTGGCTACACCTTC. This codes for CASSPQQSGRGGYTF. The whole variable domain, remainder taken from reference TRBV18 and TRBJ1-2, is NAGVMQNPRHLVRRRGQEARLRCSPMKGHSHVYWYRQLPEEGLKFMVYLQKENIIDESGMPKERFSAEFPKEGPSILRIQQVVRGDSAAYFCASSPQQSGRGGYTFGSGTRLTVV.

V gene TRBV7-8 combines with J gene TRBJ2-5, with 8 nucleotides matching TRBD1. This CDR3 is 14 amino acids long. With 5 bases clipped from V and 5 bases from J, the junction kept 7 bases outside the gene matches. Looked up from germline, CDR1 is SGHVS and CDR2 is FQNEAQ. DNA of the CDR3: TGTGCCAGCAGCCCCAGGGGGCGTGGGGAGACCCAGTACTTC. Translated, it gives CASSPRGRGETQYF. The variable domain in full, completed from reference TRBV7-8 and TRBJ2-5, reads GAGVSQSPRYKVAKRGQDVALRCDPISGHVSLFWYQQALGQGPEFLTYFQNEAQLDKSGLPSDRFFAERPEGSVSTLKIQRTQQEDSAVYLCASSPRGRGETQYFGPGTRLLVL.

J is TRBJ1-3 and V is TRBV12-3 or TRBV12-4, with 7 nucleotides matching TRBD1. This CDR3 region has 12 residues. V trimming: 9 bases; J trimming: 4 bases; junction bases outside the gene matches: 3. DNA of the CDR3: TGTGCCAGTGACAGGGCAGGAAACACCATATATTTT. Its translation is CASDRAGNTIYF.

J is TRBJ1-4 and V is TRBV5-1; D gene uncertain. The CDR3 has 17 residues. Germline CDR1 is SGHRS and CDR2 is YFSETQ. Trimming shortened V by 5 bases and J by 0 bases, and 17 bases separated the two germline ends. The DNA of the CDR3 is TGCGCCAGCAGTTTAGACGGGTTCTATGCAACTAATGAAAAACTGTTTTTT. Amino acid sequence: CASSLDGFYATNEKLFF.

The chain is built from TRBV28 and TRBJ1-1, with a possible D match to TRBD1 (5 bases). Germline assignment: CDR1 MDHEN and CDR2 SYDVKM. V lost 10 bases and J lost 2, with 23 bases in between. The CDR3 extends over 16 amino acids. The DNA of the CDR3 is TGTGCCATCCCAGCGGGGGGTGGATGGAGAAACACTGAAGCTTTCTTT. It encodes CAIPAGGGWRNTEAFF.